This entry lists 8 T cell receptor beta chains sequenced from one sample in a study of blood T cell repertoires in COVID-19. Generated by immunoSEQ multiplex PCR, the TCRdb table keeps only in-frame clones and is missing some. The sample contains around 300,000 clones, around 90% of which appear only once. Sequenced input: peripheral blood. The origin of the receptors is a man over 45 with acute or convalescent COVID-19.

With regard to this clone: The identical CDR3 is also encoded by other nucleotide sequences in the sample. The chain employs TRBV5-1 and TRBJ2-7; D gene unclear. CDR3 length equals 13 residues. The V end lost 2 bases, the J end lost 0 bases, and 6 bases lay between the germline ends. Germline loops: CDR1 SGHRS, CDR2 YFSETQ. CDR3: CASSLAGSYEQYF. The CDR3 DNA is TGCGCCAGCAGCTTAGCAGGCTCCTACGAGCAGTACTTC.

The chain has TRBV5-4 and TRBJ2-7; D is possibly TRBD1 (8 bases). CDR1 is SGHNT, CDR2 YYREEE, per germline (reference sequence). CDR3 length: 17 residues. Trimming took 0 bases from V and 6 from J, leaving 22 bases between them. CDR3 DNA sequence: TGTGCCAGCAGCTTGGAGGGGGGGGACAGGCCAAGGGCCGAGCAGTACTTC. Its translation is CASSLEGGDRPRAEQYF.

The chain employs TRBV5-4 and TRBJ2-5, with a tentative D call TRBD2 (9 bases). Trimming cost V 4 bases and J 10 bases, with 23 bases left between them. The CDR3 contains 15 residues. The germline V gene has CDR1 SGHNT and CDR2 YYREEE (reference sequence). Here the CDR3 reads CASSIGGGGGQGQYF. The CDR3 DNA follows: TGTGCCAGCAGCATCGGCGGGGGGGGAGGACAGGGCCAGTACTTC.

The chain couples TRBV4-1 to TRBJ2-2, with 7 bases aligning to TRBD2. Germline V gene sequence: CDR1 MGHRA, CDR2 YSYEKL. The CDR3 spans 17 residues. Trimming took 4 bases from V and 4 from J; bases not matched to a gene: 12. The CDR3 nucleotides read TGCGCCAGCAGCCGGGAGGGGCTAGCGCTGGGCACCGGGGAGCTGTTTTTT. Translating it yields CASSREGLALGTGELFF.

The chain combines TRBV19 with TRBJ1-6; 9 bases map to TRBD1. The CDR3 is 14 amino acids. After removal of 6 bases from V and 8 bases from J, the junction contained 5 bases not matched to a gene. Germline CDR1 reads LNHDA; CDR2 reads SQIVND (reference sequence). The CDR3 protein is CASSNGQGYSPLHF. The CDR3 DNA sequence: TGTGCCAGTAGCAATGGACAGGGGTATTCACCCCTCCACTTT.

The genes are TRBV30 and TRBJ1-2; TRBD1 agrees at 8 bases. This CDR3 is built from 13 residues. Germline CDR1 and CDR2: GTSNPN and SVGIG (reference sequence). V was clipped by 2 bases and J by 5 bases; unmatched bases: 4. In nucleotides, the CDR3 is TGTGCCTGGAGTAGGACAGGGACATATGGCTACACCTTC. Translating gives CAWSRTGTYGYTF. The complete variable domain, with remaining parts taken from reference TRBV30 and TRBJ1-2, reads SQTIHQWPATLVQPVGSPLSLECTVEGTSNPNLYWYRQAAGRGLQLLFYSVGIGQISSEVPQNLSASRPQDRQFILSSKKLLLSDSGFYLCAWSRTGTYGYTFGSGTRLTVV.

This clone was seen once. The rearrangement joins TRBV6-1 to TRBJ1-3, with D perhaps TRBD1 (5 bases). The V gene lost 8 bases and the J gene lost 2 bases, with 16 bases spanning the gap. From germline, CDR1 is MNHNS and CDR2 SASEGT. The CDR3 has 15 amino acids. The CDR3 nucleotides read TGTGCCAGCCTTCGGACACCTTTGGCTGGAAACACCATATATTTT. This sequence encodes CASLRTPLAGNTIYF.

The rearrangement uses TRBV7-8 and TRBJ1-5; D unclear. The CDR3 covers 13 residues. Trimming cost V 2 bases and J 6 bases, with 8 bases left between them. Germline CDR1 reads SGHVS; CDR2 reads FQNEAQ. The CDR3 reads CASSLRGSQPQHF. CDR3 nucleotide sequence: TGTGCCAGCAGCTTAAGAGGGTCTCAGCCCCAGCATTTT.